Each of the 26 T cell receptor beta chains below was sequenced from the same sample in a study of cytomegalovirus exposure and HLA in healthy donors. The PCR made use of 60 Vbeta and 13 Jbeta primers. Some clones are missing from TCRdb's copy, which holds only in-frame ones; the method was immunoSEQ multiplex PCR. Of about 91,000 clones in the sample, around 59% were seen once. Specimen: PBMCs. These receptor sequences come from a human donor in good health.

The rearrangement links TRBV9 to TRBJ1-4, with D perhaps TRBD1 (5 bases). Trimming removed 4 bases at V and 1 base at J, with 8 bases between. This CDR3 has 14 residues. Germline CDR1 SGDLS, CDR2 YYNGEE. DNA for the CDR3: TGTGCCAGCAGCCCCAGGGTAACTAATGAAAAACTGTTTTTT. Amino acids: CASSPRVTNEKLFF.

This clone was observed a few times. This CDR3 is CASSESYQPQHF. In DNA form, the CDR3 reads TGTGCCAGCAGCGAGAGTTATCAGCCCCAGCATTTT. V gene TRBV6-6 combines with J gene TRBJ1-5; D gene ambiguous. Germline-derived CDR1 and CDR2 are MNHNY and SVGAGI (reference sequence). The length of the CDR3 is 12 residues. Trimming removed 6 bases at V and 5 bases at J, with 8 bases between.

The sample holds a few counts of this clone. The chain uses TRBV23-1 and TRBJ2-3; maybe TRBD1 (6 bases). TRBV23-1 falls under the ORF class, with uncertain function. Deletions cut 3 bases from V and 14 bases from J, with 18 bases between. The CDR3 sequence is 13 residues long. CDR3 protein: CASSHLTGWSGYF. CDR3 in DNA: TGCGCCAGCAGTCACCTTACAGGGTGGTCGGGGTATTTT.

The chain joins TRBV2 to TRBJ2-1; D gene ambiguous. Trimming pared 4 bases from V and 7 bases from J, leaving 8 bases between. Germline values: CDR1 SNHLY, CDR2 FYNNEI. This CDR3 has 12 residues. DNA of the CDR3: TGTGCCAGCAGTGCCACGACTAATGAGCAGTTCTTC. It specifies CASSATTNEQFF. Full variable domain (outside the CDR3, taken from reference TRBV2 and TRBJ2-1): EPEVTQTPSHQVTQMGQEVILRCVPISNHLYFYWYRQILGQKVEFLVSFYNNEISEKSEIFDDQFSVERPDGSNFTLKIRSTKLEDSAMYFCASSATTNEQFFGPGTRLTVL.

This clone was seen a single time. The chain couples TRBV6-6 to TRBJ1-5; 9 nucleotides agree with TRBD1. Germline V gene data show CDR1 as MNHNY and CDR2 as SVGAGI (reference sequence). With 2 bases clipped from V and 5 bases from J, the junction kept 4 bases outside the gene matches. The CDR3 has 15 amino acids. The chain's CDR3 is CASSYTGGQDQPQHF. CDR3 nucleotides: TGTGCCAGCAGTTACACAGGGGGCCAGGATCAGCCCCAGCATTTT.

This clone was seen a handful of times. The chain employs TRBV11-2 and TRBJ2-3; no definite D call. Trimming removed 2 bases from V and 5 bases from J, with 2 bases in between. This CDR3 is 11 amino acids long. Per the germline V gene, CDR1 is SGHAT and CDR2 is FQNNGV. The CDR3: CASSLQDTQYF. The CDR3 bases are TGTGCCAGCAGCTTACAAGATACGCAGTATTTT.

This clone appeared a few times. V gene TRBV6-5 combines with J gene TRBJ2-7; the match to TRBD2 covers 12 bases. Per the germline V gene, CDR1 is MNHEY and CDR2 is SVGAGI. With 2 bases clipped from V and 2 bases from J, the junction kept 1 base outside the gene matches. This CDR3 has 15 residues. CDR3 sequence: CASSYLAGGTYEQYF. For the CDR3, the DNA is TGTGCCAGCAGTTACCTAGCGGGGGGGACCTACGAGCAGTACTTC.

This clone has only one observation. This chain uses TRBV4-2 with TRBJ2-7; TRBD2 matches at 7 bases. The length of the CDR3 is 14 residues. Trimming removed 1 base from V and 7 bases from J; junction bases left unmatched: 7. CDR1 is LGHNA and CDR2 is YNFKEQ in the germline V gene. The chain's CDR3 is CASSQGGTGGEQYF. For the CDR3, the DNA is TGTGCCAGCAGCCAAGGGGGGACGGGGGGAGAGCAGTACTTC.

V and J are TRBV27 and TRBJ1-6, with a tentative D call TRBD1 (5 bases). Germline V gene sequence: CDR1 MNHEY, CDR2 SMNVEV (reference sequence). The CDR3 extends over 17 amino acids. Trimming removed 3 bases from V and 2 bases from J, with 14 bases in between. CDR3 protein: CASSFSSGGTYNSPLHF. The CDR3 nucleotides read TGTGCCAGCAGTTTCAGCTCGGGGGGGACCTATAATTCACCCCTCCACTTT.

This clone was observed once. This sequence joins TRBV7-3 and TRBJ2-1, with D possibly TRBD2 on 5 matching bases. Trimming took off 5 bases at V and 0 bases at J, with 14 bases between the two ends. The CDR3 is 16 amino acids. The germline V gene has CDR1 SGHTA and CDR2 FQGTGA. CDR3 sequence reads: CASSPEAARSYNEQFF. The CDR3, as DNA: TGTGCCAGCAGCCCCGAAGCGGCCCGCTCCTACAATGAGCAGTTCTTC.

V is TRBV11-3 and J is TRBJ2-5; D is undetermined. Germline V lookup: CDR1 SGHNT, CDR2 YENEEA. This CDR3 has 14 amino acids. The ends were cut back, 5 bases at V and 2 bases at J, with 12 bases in the middle. The CDR3 region has the DNA TGTGCCAGCAGCCACATTGGGCTTCAAGAGACCCAGTACTTC. Translation gives CASSHIGLQETQYF.

The chain couples TRBV12-5 to TRBJ2-3; 8 nucleotides align to TRBD2. The CDR3 runs 12 residues. From germline, CDR1 is LGHNT and CDR2 FRNRAP. With V trimmed by 2 bases and J by 12 bases, 4 bases remained unmatched. The CDR3 bases are TGTGCTAGTGGTTTGCGGGAGGGAGTTCAGTATTTT. Translating gives CASGLREGVQYF.

The genes are TRBV6-5 and TRBJ2-2; 8 bases agree with TRBD1. Per the germline V gene, CDR1 is MNHEY and CDR2 is SVGAGI. V lost 2 bases to trimming and J lost 8 bases; unmatched junction nucleotides: 7. This CDR3 is 15 amino acids long. The CDR3 DNA is TGTGCCAGCAGTTACATCAGGGGGCAGGGAGGGGAGCTGTTTTTT. Amino acids: CASSYIRGQGGELFF.

The CDR3 loop reads CASSGQGDNSNQPQHF. CDR3 in DNA: TGTGCCAGCAGCGGACAGGGGGATAATAGCAATCAGCCCCAGCATTTT. V usage is TRBV5-6 and J usage is TRBJ1-5; TRBD1 matches at 10 bases. V lost 4 bases to trimming and J lost 0 bases; unmatched junction nucleotides: 4. The V gene's germline CDR1 is SGHDT and CDR2 YYEEEE. The CDR3 has 16 amino acids.

CDR3 sequence: CASSVEAGVTGELFF. Here the CDR3 DNA reads TGTGCCAGCAGCGTAGAGGCAGGGGTTACCGGGGAGCTGTTTTTT. The chain couples TRBV9 to TRBJ2-2; perhaps TRBD1 as D (6 bases). CDR1 SGDLS and CDR2 YYNGEE come from the germline V gene. This CDR3 spans 15 amino acids. Trimming took off 0 bases at V and 5 bases at J, with 11 bases between the two ends.

This clone was observed a handful of times. V gene TRBV6-5 combines with J gene TRBJ2-7; a possible D gene is TRBD2 (6 bases). V was trimmed by 8 bases and J by 0 bases, leaving 14 bases between them. Germline assignment: CDR1 MNHEY and CDR2 SVGAGI. The CDR3 extends over 14 amino acids. The CDR3 reads CASSQRGSSYEQYF. The CDR3 DNA is TGTGCCAGCTCCCAACGGGGGAGCTCCTACGAGCAGTACTTC.

This clone was counted a few times. The genes are TRBV6-5 and TRBJ2-7; possibly TRBD1 for D (5 bases). V shed 5 bases and J shed 3 bases, with 8 bases lying between them. There are 12 residues in the CDR3. CDR1 MNHEY and CDR2 SVGAGI come from the germline V gene. CDR3 bases: TGTGCCAGCAGTAGGGGTCTCTACGAGCAGTACTTC. Amino acid sequence: CASSRGLYEQYF.

The chain couples TRBV5-6 to TRBJ2-7; D is possibly TRBD1 (7 bases). The CDR3 is made up of 13 amino acids. Germline values: CDR1 SGHDT, CDR2 YYEEEE. The V gene lost 5 bases and the J gene lost 4 bases, with 13 bases spanning the gap. CDR3 amino acids: CASRQGRRYEQYF. CDR3 bases: TGTGCCAGCAGACAGGGGAGGAGATACGAGCAGTACTTC.

This chain uses TRBV2 with TRBJ1-2, with 9 bases aligning to TRBD1. The CDR3 sequence is 14 residues long. CDR1 SNHLY and CDR2 FYNNEI come from the germline V gene. Germline trimming cut 4 bases from V and 4 bases from J; bases unmatched to any gene: 4. CDR3 in DNA: TGTGCCAGCAGTGTAGGACAGGGGATCTATGGCTACACCTTC. It encodes CASSVGQGIYGYTF.

This clone was found once. The chain recombines TRBV9 with TRBJ2-7; tentatively, D is TRBD2 (6 bases). CDR3 length equals 14 residues. Germline values: CDR1 SGDLS, CDR2 YYNGEE. V dropped 3 bases and J dropped 0 bases, with 10 bases sitting between them. The CDR3 reads CASSATSSSYEQYF. The CDR3 coding sequence is TGTGCCAGCAGCGCTACTAGCAGCTCCTACGAGCAGTACTTC. Full variable domain (rest looked up from reference TRBV9 and TRBJ2-7): DSGVTQTPKHLITATGQRVTLRCSPRSGDLSVYWYQQSLDQGLQFLIQYYNGEERAKGNILERFSAQQFPDLHSELNLSSLELGDSALYFCASSATSSSYEQYFGPGTRLTVT.

The V and J genes are TRBV10-3 and TRBJ1-5; a possible D gene is TRBD1 (6 bases). CDR3 length: 16 residues. With 5 bases removed from V and 7 bases from J, the gap between germline ends came to 21 bases. Germline V gene data show CDR1 as ENHRY and CDR2 as SYGVKD. The CDR3 region is CAISQRTDPSGQPQHF. The CDR3 bases are TGTGCCATCAGTCAGAGGACAGATCCTAGCGGACAGCCCCAGCATTTT.

The chain employs TRBV5-1 and TRBJ2-5, with 10 bases identical to TRBD2. J lost 4 bases, V lost 4 bases, and 7 bases had no gene match. The CDR3 runs 15 residues. Germline assignment: CDR1 SGHRS and CDR2 YFSETQ. The CDR3 protein is CASSLSGGVAETQYF. The CDR3 DNA follows: TGCGCCAGCAGCCTCAGCGGGGGGGTGGCAGAGACCCAGTACTTC.

This chain links TRBV10-3 with TRBJ2-1; D possibly corresponds to TRBD1 (7 bases). Germline assignment: CDR1 ENHRY and CDR2 SYGVKD. V was clipped by 6 bases and J by 8 bases, with 20 bases between them. The CDR3 is 15 amino acids. CDR3 region: CAISPNQGGRYEQFF. The CDR3, as DNA: TGTGCCATCAGCCCCAACCAGGGGGGTCGGTATGAGCAGTTCTTC.

This clone was detected a few times. The chain is built from TRBV5-1 and TRBJ2-2; a possible D gene is TRBD2 (6 bases). V was shortened by 5 bases and J by 2 bases, with 19 bases between the two germline ends. CDR3 length: 17 residues. Germline CDR1 is SGHRS and CDR2 is YFSETQ. The CDR3 reads CASRAKEAGRNTGELFF. In DNA, the CDR3 is TGCGCCAGCAGGGCGAAGGAGGCCGGGAGAAACACCGGGGAGCTGTTTTTT.

The chain uses TRBV5-4 and TRBJ2-1, with TRBD1 matching over 8 bases. Germline values: CDR1 SGHNT, CDR2 YYREEE (reference sequence). The CDR3 is 15 amino acids. The ends lost 4 bases at V and 7 bases at J; junction bases unmatched: 10. The CDR3: CASSDGTGWANEQFF. CDR3 sequence (DNA): TGTGCCAGCAGCGACGGGACAGGATGGGCGAATGAGCAGTTCTTC. Full variable domain (missing parts from reference TRBV5-4 and TRBJ2-1): ETGVTQSPTHLIKTRGQQVTLRCSSQSGHNTVSWYQQALGQGPQFIFQYYREEENGRGNFPPRFSGLQFPNYSSELNVNALELDDSALYLCASSDGTGWANEQFFGPGTRLTVL.

This clone was seen once. The rearrangement joins TRBV6-1 to TRBJ1-2; weak D call: TRBD1 (6 bases). The CDR3 has 15 residues. From germline, CDR1 is MNHNS and CDR2 SASEGT. Trimming removed 3 bases from V and 12 bases from J, with 23 bases in between. CDR3 coding DNA: TGTGCCAGCAGTGACGCCTTGGGGACATCAGGATCGCACACCTTC. The encoded protein is CASSDALGTSGSHTF.